These T cell receptor beta chains were read from a single sample in a study of regulatory T cells in long-lasting Graves disease. TCRdb re-derived calls from the multiplex PCR reads in MiXCR, one entry per CDR3 protein. The sample holds 300,000 to 500,000 distinct CDR3 sequences, around 21% seen once. The material was peripheral blood mononuclear cells (PBMCs), obtained when the disease was refractory, from a patient treated with antithyroid drugs. These receptors originate from a female donor with Graves disease. Both conserved end residues are part of each CDR3. The order of the fields is clone size, D gene, V gene, CDR3 length, J gene, CDR3 protein, CDR3 DNA. A D gene is named only where the DNA matches it firmly. Expanded clones get a size class; other rows say once, few or many, or leave the size out.

size: .; D: .; V: TRBV3-1; length: 13; J: TRBJ2-1; CDR3: CASNGQGNNEQFF; DNA: TGTGCCAGCAATGGGCAGGGAAACAATGAGCAGTTCTTC
size: .; D: .; V: TRBV3-1; length: 14; J: TRBJ1-2; CDR3: CASSQEGGGYGYTF; DNA: TGTGCCAGCAGCCAAGAGGGGGGCGGCTATGGCTACACCTTC
size: few; D: TRBD1; V: TRBV19; length: 17; J: TRBJ1-4; CDR3: CASSTPGQGRANEKLFF; DNA: TGTGCCAGTAGTACTCCGGGACAGGGACGGGCTAATGAAAAACTGTTTTTT
size: .; D: .; V: TRBV28; length: 11; J: TRBJ1-6; CDR3: CAGSPPRPLHF; DNA: TGTGCCGGCAGTCCCCCGCGCCCCCTCCACTTT
size: .; D: .; V: TRBV9; length: 17; J: TRBJ2-1; CDR3: CASSVAPIARGGNEQFF; DNA: TGTGCCAGCAGCGTAGCCCCGATAGCTAGGGGAGGCAATGAGCAGTTCTTC
size: .; D: .; V: TRBV6-2/TRBV6-3; length: 15; J: TRBJ2-2; CDR3: CASSYSEGGTGELFF; DNA: TGTGCCAGCAGTTATAGTGAGGGGGGAACCGGGGAGCTGTTTTTT
size: many; D: .; V: TRBV2; length: 14; J: TRBJ1-5; CDR3: CASRRGQRYQPQHF; DNA: TGTGCCAGCCGGAGGGGCCAGAGGTATCAGCCCCAGCATTTT
size: .; D: TRBD2; V: TRBV7-2; length: 15; J: TRBJ2-7; CDR3: CASSPRTSVPYEQYF; DNA: TGTGCCAGCAGCCCGCGGACTAGCGTCCCCTACGAGCAGTACTTC
size: many; D: TRBD1; V: TRBV27; length: 15; J: TRBJ2-7; CDR3: CASRRGWTGPYEQYF; DNA: TGTGCCAGCCGACGAGGCTGGACAGGCCCCTACGAGCAGTACTTC
size: .; D: TRBD1; V: TRBV3-1; length: 16; J: TRBJ2-3; CDR3: CASSQRDSRLWDTQYF; DNA: TGTGCCAGCAGCCAACGGGACAGTCGTTTGTGGGATACGCAGTATTTT
size: many; D: .; V: TRBV5-1; length: 13; J: TRBJ1-1; CDR3: CASSLEGSGVAFF; DNA: TGCGCCAGCAGCTTGGAAGGTTCAGGGGTTGCTTTCTTT
size: many; D: .; V: TRBV12-3/TRBV12-4; length: 14; J: TRBJ2-5; CDR3: CASSTGLVVETQYF; DNA: TGTGCCAGCAGTACGGGACTTGTCGTAGAGACCCAGTACTTC
size: few; D: .; V: TRBV30; length: 15; J: TRBJ1-4; CDR3: CAWREMESTNEKLFF; DNA: TGTGCCTGGAGGGAGATGGAGTCAACTAATGAAAAACTGTTTTTT
size: .; D: TRBD1; V: TRBV27; length: 16; J: TRBJ1-6; CDR3: CASRPGTDFLGSPLHF; DNA: TGTGCCAGCAGGCCTGGGACAGACTTCTTAGGTTCACCCCTCCACTTT
size: .; D: TRBD1; V: TRBV25-1; length: 14; J: TRBJ2-7; CDR3: CATGTGASLYEQYF; DNA: TGTGCCACCGGGACAGGGGCTTCCTTGTACGAGCAGTACTTC
size: .; D: TRBD2; V: TRBV29-1; length: 15; J: TRBJ2-7; CDR3: CSVEGKGTRNYEQYF; DNA: TGCAGCGTTGAGGGGAAGGGGACTAGAAACTACGAGCAGTACTTC
size: once; D: .; V: TRBV11-2; length: 16; J: TRBJ2-7; CDR3: CASSLVGAGPSLKQYF; DNA: TGTGCCAGCAGCTTAGTGGGGGCAGGCCCCTCCTTGAAGCAGTACTTC
size: .; D: TRBD2; V: TRBV7-8; length: 18; J: TRBJ2-3; CDR3: CASSIPVGGGEGTDTQYF; DNA: TGTGCCAGCAGCATCCCCGTAGGCGGGGGAGAGGGCACAGATACGCAGTATTTT
size: many; D: .; V: TRBV5-1; length: 16; J: TRBJ1-2; CDR3: CASSLGRGSQAGGYTF; DNA: TGCGCCAGCAGCTTGGGGCGTGGCAGCCAGGCGGGCGGCTACACCTTC
size: .; D: TRBD1; V: TRBV5-1; length: 15; J: TRBJ2-1; CDR3: CASSQIKTGPNEQFF; DNA: TGCGCCAGCAGTCAGATTAAGACAGGGCCCAATGAGCAGTTCTTC
size: many; D: TRBD1; V: TRBV10-3; length: 14; J: TRBJ1-2; CDR3: CAISGTGTGFGYTF; DNA: TGTGCCATCAGTGGCACCGGGACAGGGTTCGGCTACACCTTC
size: few; D: TRBD2; V: TRBV11-2; length: 19; J: TRBJ2-7; CDR3: CASSLLLAGGYQVVYEQYF; DNA: TGTGCCAGCAGCTTATTGTTAGCGGGAGGTTACCAGGTGGTCTACGAGCAGTACTTC
size: few; D: TRBD1; V: TRBV5-1; length: 14; J: TRBJ1-2; CDR3: CASRGTGNYYGYTF; DNA: TGCGCCAGCAGAGGGACAGGGAACTACTATGGCTACACCTTC
size: .; D: TRBD2; V: TRBV12-3/TRBV12-4; length: 14; J: TRBJ2-2; CDR3: CASSQVLGGGELFF; DNA: TGTGCCAGCAGCCAGGTCCTGGGGGGGGGGGAGCTGTTTTTT
size: .; D: .; V: TRBV12-3/TRBV12-4; length: 16; J: TRBJ2-7; CDR3: CASSSEQGFRTYGQYF; DNA: TGTGCCAGCAGCAGCGAACAGGGCTTTAGAACTTACGGGCAGTACTTC